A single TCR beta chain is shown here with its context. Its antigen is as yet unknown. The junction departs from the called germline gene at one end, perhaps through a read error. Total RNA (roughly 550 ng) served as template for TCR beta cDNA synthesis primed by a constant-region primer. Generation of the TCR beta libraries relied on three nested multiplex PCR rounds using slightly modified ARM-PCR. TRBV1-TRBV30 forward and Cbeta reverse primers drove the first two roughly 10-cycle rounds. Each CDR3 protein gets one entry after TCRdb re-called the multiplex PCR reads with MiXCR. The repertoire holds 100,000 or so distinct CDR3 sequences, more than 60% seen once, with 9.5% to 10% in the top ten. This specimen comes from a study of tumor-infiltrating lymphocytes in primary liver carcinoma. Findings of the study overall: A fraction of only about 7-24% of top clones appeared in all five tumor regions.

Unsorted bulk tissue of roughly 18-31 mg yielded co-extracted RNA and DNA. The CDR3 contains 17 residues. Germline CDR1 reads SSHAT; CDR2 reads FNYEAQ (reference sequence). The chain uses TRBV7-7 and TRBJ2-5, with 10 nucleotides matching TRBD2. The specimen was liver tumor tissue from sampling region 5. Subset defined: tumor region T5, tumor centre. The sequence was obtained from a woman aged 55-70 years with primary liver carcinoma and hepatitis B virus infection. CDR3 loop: CASSLGVAGGGQETQYF. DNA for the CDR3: TGTGCTAGCAGCTTAGGGGTAGCGGGAGGAGGTCAAGAGACCCAGTACTTC.